The next 8 T cell receptor beta chains were all read from a single sample in a study of Graves' ophthalmopathy and Graves' hyperthyroidism. Amplified TCR beta CDR3 regions were obtained using RNA transcripts as template. In the first round, RT-PCR was carried out with HTBI primers, and a multiplex PCR formed the second round. A single record per CDR3 protein comes from TCRdb applying MiXCR to the multiplex PCR reads. The sample comprises a few hundred thousand distinct CDR3 sequences, 15% to 20% of which are singletons, and 1.5% to 2% rests with the top ten. Sequenced input: peripheral blood. The receptors derive from a young woman with Graves' ophthalmopathy.

This clonotype was observed at least ten times. V gene TRBV29-1 combines with J gene TRBJ1-6; possible D gene TRBD1, 5 bases. The CDR3 consists of 13 residues. The V end was cut by 4 bases, the J end by 5 bases, with 9 bases between. Germline V gives CDR1 SQVTM, CDR2 ANQGSEA. CDR3 amino acids: CSVAQGNNSPLHF. In DNA form, the CDR3 reads TGCAGCGTTGCGCAGGGTAATAATTCACCCCTCCACTTT.

The chain joins TRBV11-2 to TRBJ2-6, with unresolved D. This CDR3 comprises 16 residues. The V gene's germline CDR1 is SGHAT and CDR2 FQNNGV. V was clipped by 4 bases and J by 4 bases, with 14 bases between them. The CDR3 nucleotides read TGTGCCAGCAGCTCGGCCCAGGCGCGCGGGGCCAACGTCCTGACTTTC. Translating it yields CASSSAQARGANVLTF. Full variable domain (outside the CDR3, taken from reference TRBV11-2 and TRBJ2-6): EAGVAQSPRYKIIEKRQSVAFWCNPISGHATLYWYQQILGQGPKLLIQFQNNGVVDDSQLPKDRFSAERLKGVDSTLKIQPAKLEDSAVYLCASSSAQARGANVLTFGAGSRLTVL.

This clonotype was counted many times. The chain has TRBV6-2 or TRBV6-3 and TRBJ1-2; no definite D call. Trimming took off 0 bases at V and 4 bases at J, with 21 bases between the two ends. This CDR3 comprises 18 residues. CDR1 is MNHEY and CDR2 is SVGEGT in the germline V gene. CDR3 in DNA: TGTGCCAGCAGTTACTCACGGCAGCGGAACCCTTTGGCCTATGGCTACACCTTC. Amino acids: CASSYSRQRNPLAYGYTF.

This clonotype has at least ten counts. The genes are TRBV20-1 and TRBJ1-1; TRBD1 matches at 7 bases. Germline loops: CDR1 DFQATT, CDR2 SNEGSKA (reference sequence). The CDR3 covers 13 residues. J lost 1 base, V lost 5 bases, and 4 bases had no gene match. This CDR3 reads CSARRTGNTEAFF. The CDR3, as DNA: TGCAGTGCTCGGAGGACAGGGAACACTGAAGCTTTCTTT.

The V gene is TRBV6-5, the J gene TRBJ2-7; TRBD2 aligns across 11 bases. In germline, CDR1 is MNHEY, CDR2 SVGAGI. After removal of 6 bases from V and 5 bases from J, the junction contained 6 bases not matched to a gene. The CDR3 extends over 14 amino acids. The CDR3 bases are TGTGCCAGCAGATTAGCGGGAGGGCAGAACGAGCAGTACTTC. Translated: CASRLAGGQNEQYF.

This chain joins TRBV11-2 and TRBJ2-7; the match to TRBD2 covers 8 bases. CDR3 size: 15 residues. Germline CDR1 SGHAT, CDR2 FQNNGV. J was trimmed by 4 bases and V by 5 bases; bases with no gene match: 10. CDR3 bases: TGTGCCAGCAGCCTACCGGGAGGGATTACGTACGAGCAGTACTTC. Translated: CASSLPGGITYEQYF. Full variable domain (rest looked up from reference TRBV11-2 and TRBJ2-7): EAGVAQSPRYKIIEKRQSVAFWCNPISGHATLYWYQQILGQGPKLLIQFQNNGVVDDSQLPKDRFSAERLKGVDSTLKIQPAKLEDSAVYLCASSLPGGITYEQYFGPGTRLTVT.

This clonotype was observed many times. V and J are TRBV4-1 and TRBJ2-5, with D uncertain. V shed 4 bases and J shed 0 bases, with 12 bases lying between them. Per the germline V gene, CDR1 is MGHRA and CDR2 is YSYEKL. The CDR3 spans 15 residues. The CDR3 DNA follows: TGCGCCAGCAGCCCCCGTTTGCGCTACCAAGAGACCCAGTACTTC. Residues: CASSPRLRYQETQYF.

There are many counts of this clonotype. The chain is built from TRBV19 and TRBJ1-1; D not certain. In germline, CDR1 is LNHDA, CDR2 SQIVND (reference sequence). V lost 4 bases to trimming and J lost 4 bases, with 19 bases between them. The CDR3 spans 16 residues. In DNA, the CDR3 is TGTGCCAGTAGTACCATTCCCGGGCCCCAGGCCACTGAAGCTTTCTTT. Its protein product is CASSTIPGPQATEAFF.